These 3 T cell receptor beta chains share one sample of origin, sequenced in a study of STAT5B mutations in CD4+ large granular lymphocyte leukemia. Method: immunoSEQ multiplex PCR; TCRdb's copy keeps in-frame clones and lacks some. The sample lists 30,000 to 40,000 clones, 75% to 85% seen once, with less than 1.5% in the top ten. The source material was CD4+ T cells from blood buffy coats. All receptors come from a human donor in good health.

The J gene is TRBJ2-1, the V gene TRBV7-8; D remains ambiguous. The CDR3 extends over 17 amino acids. Looked up from germline, CDR1 is SGHVS and CDR2 is FQNEAQ. Between the trimmed V and J ends, which lost 4 bases and 0 bases, there was a span of 16 bases. The CDR3 sequence is CASSSRLGRNSYNEQFF. CDR3 in DNA: TGTGCCAGCAGCTCACGGCTAGGAAGGAACTCCTACAATGAGCAGTTCTTC.

The chain joins TRBV11-3 to TRBJ1-4; a possible D gene is TRBD1 (5 bases). This CDR3 has 15 residues. Germline V lookup: CDR1 SGHNT, CDR2 YENEEA. The V end was cut by 3 bases, the J end by 0 bases, with 8 bases between. CDR3 nucleotide sequence: TGTGCCAGCAGCTTGGGGGGAGCAACTAATGAAAAACTGTTTTTT. Its protein product is CASSLGGATNEKLFF.

The chain combines TRBV25-1 with TRBJ1-5; D is undetermined. The CDR3 is 17 amino acids. Germline V gene sequence: CDR1 MGHDK, CDR2 SYGVNS. Trimming stripped 1 base from V and 0 bases from J, with 13 bases between. CDR3 DNA: TGTGCCAGCAGTGAATGGAGTCGGCAAGATAGCAATCAGCCCCAGCATTTT. Translation: CASSEWSRQDSNQPQHF. Together with reference TRBV25-1 and TRBJ1-5, the CDR3 gives the full variable domain: EADIYQTPRYLVIGTGKKITLECSQTMGHDKMYWYQQDPGMELHLIHYSYGVNSTEKGDLSSESTVSRIRTEHFPLTLESARPSHTSQYLCASSEWSRQDSNQPQHFGDGTRLSIL.